A selection of T cell receptor beta chains follows, all from one sample in a study of T cells after posttransplantation cyclophosphamide. This table comes from immunoSEQ multiplex PCR, and its TCRdb copy is limited to in-frame clones, with some not included. The sample has under 45,000 clones, none seen only once. The sample was PBMCs. These receptors originate from a man aged 30-40 years in good health and a related stem cell transplant donor. Each CDR3 is given with its conserved first and last residue. A D gene is named only where the DNA matches it firmly. The size entry is marked missing in some rows and otherwise reads once, few, many or a size class.

J gene	D gene	clone size	V gene	CDR3 protein	CDR3 DNA
TRBJ1-2	TRBD1	many	TRBV10-3	CAISERGETGVLGYGYTF	TGTGCCATCAGTGAGCGGGGGGAGACAGGGGTGTTGGGCTATGGCTACACCTTC
TRBJ1-4	-	many	TRBV28	CASSSGRFNEKLFF	TGTGCCAGCAGTAGTGGCAGGTTCAATGAAAAACTGTTTTTT
TRBJ2-1	-	many	TRBV9	CASSALSHEQFF	TGTGCCAGCAGCGCCCTCTCCCATGAGCAGTTCTTC
TRBJ2-5	TRBD2	many	TRBV7-2	CASSSRLAGAVETQYF	TGTGCCAGCAGCTCTCGACTAGCGGGGGCGGTAGAGACCCAGTACTTC
TRBJ2-1	TRBD2	many	TRBV6-1	CASTPGLPSYNEQFF	TGTGCCAGTACTCCGGGACTACCCTCATACAATGAGCAGTTCTTC
TRBJ1-5	-	many	TRBV6-1	CASSALRSGLGQPQHF	TGTGCCAGCAGTGCGTTAAGGTCAGGGCTGGGACAGCCCCAGCATTTT
TRBJ2-7	-	many	TRBV5-1	CASSLGPGGGGYEQYF	TGCGCCAGCAGCTTGGGCCCCGGCGGAGGAGGCTACGAGCAGTACTTC
TRBJ1-1	-	many	TRBV7-9	CASSRMAGNTEAFF	TGTGCCAGCAGTCGTATGGCGGGGAACACTGAAGCTTTCTTT
TRBJ1-1	TRBD1	many	TRBV7-8	CASSPRWTGLNTEAFF	TGTGCCAGCAGCCCGAGGTGGACAGGGTTAAACACTGAAGCTTTCTTT
TRBJ2-3	TRBD1	-	TRBV29-1	CSVEGGTGTTGDTQYF	TGCAGCGTTGAGGGGGGGACAGGGACTACGGGGGATACGCAGTATTTT
TRBJ2-7	TRBD1	many	TRBV11-1	CASSYRTTGQGAYEQYF	TGTGCCAGCAGCTATAGGACCACGGGACAGGGAGCTTACGAGCAGTACTTC
TRBJ2-5	TRBD1	-	TRBV5-4	CASSPRQGQETQYF	TGTGCCAGCAGCCCACGACAGGGCCAAGAGACCCAGTACTTC
TRBJ1-2	-	many	TRBV5-1	CASSQGAESYGYTF	TGCGCCAGCAGCCAAGGGGCAGAAAGCTATGGCTACACCTTC
TRBJ2-7	-	few	TRBV6-2/TRBV6-3	CASSYSRSYEQYF	TGTGCCAGCAGTTACTCGCGGTCCTACGAGCAGTACTTC
TRBJ2-7	-	many	TRBV19	CASSIRYGYEQYF	TGTGCCAGTAGTATTAGGTACGGGTACGAGCAGTACTTC
TRBJ2-7	TRBD2	many	TRBV5-6	CASSLLPSGLYEQYF	TGTGCCAGCAGCTTGTTGCCTAGCGGACTCTACGAGCAGTACTTC
TRBJ2-1	-	many	TRBV7-3	CASSLTGGPEQFF	TGTGCCAGCAGCTTAACGGGGGGGCCTGAGCAGTTCTTC
TRBJ2-3	TRBD1	few	TRBV7-2	CASSPTGTGGFGDTQYF	TGTGCCAGCAGCCCAACCGGGACAGGGGGCTTCGGGGATACGCAGTATTTT
TRBJ2-2	TRBD1	many	TRBV2	CASSYKRQGAGGELFF	TGTGCCAGCAGCTACAAGCGACAGGGGGCAGGCGGGGAGCTGTTTTTT
TRBJ2-3	-	many	TRBV7-6	CASSPRGLPDTQYF	TGTGCCAGCAGCCCGAGAGGACTCCCAGATACGCAGTATTTT
TRBJ1-6	TRBD1	many	TRBV7-3	CASSRYRDSNSPLHF	TGTGCCAGCAGCCGCTACCGGGACAGTAATTCACCCCTCCACTTT
TRBJ1-2	TRBD1	many	TRBV2	CASRAGTAYGYTF	TGTGCCAGCAGGGCCGGGACAGCCTATGGCTACACCTTC
TRBJ1-6	TRBD1	many	TRBV19	CASSTGTVSSPLHF	TGTGCCAGTAGTACCGGGACAGTTAGCTCACCCCTCCACTTT
TRBJ2-3	TRBD2	-	TRBV12-3/TRBV12-4	CASSLLVVAGALRDTQYF	TGTGCCAGCAGTTTATTAGTGGTAGCGGGGGCTCTCAGAGATACGCAGTATTTT
TRBJ2-3	-	-	TRBV5-1	CASSHRERYTDTQYF	TGCGCCAGCAGCCACAGGGAGCGGTATACAGATACGCAGTATTTT
TRBJ2-1	TRBD1	many	TRBV7-8	CASSLVGQGHNEQFF	TGTGCCAGCAGCTTAGTGGGACAGGGTCACAATGAGCAGTTCTTC
TRBJ1-4	-	many	TRBV5-1	CASSAGEIGGAWEKLFF	TGCGCCAGCAGCGCGGGGGAAATCGGGGGCGCTTGGGAAAAACTGTTTTTT
TRBJ1-6	-	many	TRBV6-1	CASSEVRPGNYNSPLHF	TGTGCCAGCAGTGAAGTCCGGCCAGGCAATTATAATTCACCCCTCCACTTT
TRBJ2-1	TRBD1	many	TRBV12-3/TRBV12-4	CASSLEATTGSTNEQFF	TGTGCCAGCAGTTTAGAAGCCACGACAGGGAGCACCAATGAGCAGTTCTTC
TRBJ2-2	TRBD1	few	TRBV29-1	CSVGDRAGGELFF	TGCAGCGTTGGGGACAGGGCAGGCGGGGAGCTGTTTTTT
TRBJ2-5	TRBD1	-	TRBV19	CASSPPERGQETQYF	TGTGCCAGTAGTCCGCCGGAAAGGGGGCAGGAGACCCAGTACTTC